Following are 27 T cell receptor beta chains from one sample sequenced in a study of sequential checkpoint blockade in melanoma. Profiled with immunoSEQ multiplex PCR; TCRdb holds only in-frame clones, not every one. The sample has approximately 4,000 clones; roughly 23% are singletons. Treatment indicated: randomized to nivolumab then ipilimumab (arm A) or the reverse (arm B). This specimen consisted of tumor tissue (inferred from file names), obtained from a patient given nivolumab and ipilimumab in sequence. The receptors were gathered from a human donor with melanoma.

This clone turned up a few times. The chain has TRBV12-5 and TRBJ2-7; 14 bases fit TRBD2. The trim removed 1 base at V and 4 bases at J, leaving 3 bases unmatched. The germline gives CDR1 LGHNT, CDR2 FRNRAP. The CDR3 spans 16 residues. In nucleotides, the CDR3 is TGTGCTAGTGGTTTGGGGACTAGCGGGGGGTTTTACGAGCAGTACTTC. Its protein product is CASGLGTSGGFYEQYF.

V is TRBV14 and J is TRBJ2-5, with a possible D match to TRBD2 (6 bases). The CDR3 is made up of 18 amino acids. Germline V gene lookup returns CDR1 SGHDN and CDR2 FVKESK. V gave up 0 bases and J gave up 4 bases, with 21 bases separating them. For the CDR3, the DNA is TGTGCCAGCAGCCAAGACGACCCCGCGGGGAGGCCACGAGAGACCCAGTACTTC. Its protein is CASSQDDPAGRPRETQYF.

This chain links TRBV4-1 with TRBJ1-5; D is undetermined. The CDR3 runs to 12 residues. Trimming stripped 0 bases from V and 9 bases from J, with 6 bases between. The V gene's germline CDR1 is MGHRA and CDR2 YSYEKL. The CDR3 spells CASSQDIGPQHF. CDR3 nucleotides: TGCGCCAGCAGCCAAGACATCGGGCCCCAGCATTTT.

J is TRBJ1-2 and V is TRBV6-8; D is uncertain. The CDR3 sequence is 13 residues long. Trimming removed 6 bases at V and 1 base at J, with 9 bases between. The V gene's germline CDR1 is MNHGY and CDR2 SAAAGT. The CDR3 region is CASRYDRNYGYTF. Written as DNA, the CDR3 is TGTGCCAGCAGATACGACCGTAACTATGGCTACACCTTC.

This clone was seen just once. This chain connects TRBV14 to TRBJ2-1, with 7 bases matching TRBD2. CDR3 size: 15 residues. Germline V gene sequence: CDR1 SGHDN, CDR2 FVKESK. The V segment lost 5 bases and the J segment 10 bases; nucleotides outside the gene matches: 14. CDR3 sequence reads: CASSSRLAAVGEQFF. The CDR3, as DNA: TGTGCCAGCAGCTCCAGACTAGCCGCGGTGGGGGAGCAGTTCTTC.

The chain has TRBV10-2 and TRBJ1-1; possible D gene TRBD1, 5 bases. Germline CDR1 is WSHSY and CDR2 is SAAADI. The length of the CDR3 is 14 residues. Between the trimmed V and J ends, which lost 2 bases and 1 base, there was a span of 8 bases. The DNA for the CDR3 is TGCGCCAGCAGTGAGGCAGGGAGGAACACTGAAGCTTTCTTT. It encodes CASSEAGRNTEAFF.

This clone came up a few times. This sequence joins TRBV6-8 and TRBJ1-5; TRBD1 aligns across 7 bases. This CDR3 region has 16 residues. The germline V gene has CDR1 MNHGY and CDR2 SAAAGT. The trim removed 2 bases at V and 2 bases at J, leaving 6 bases unmatched. The CDR3 here is CASSYLTGEGNQPQHF. CDR3 sequence (DNA): TGTGCCAGCAGTTACCTAACAGGGGAGGGCAATCAGCCCCAGCATTTT.

In this sample, this clone turned up a few times. V usage is TRBV6-8 and J usage is TRBJ2-5, with TRBD2 as a possible D gene (5 bases). From germline, CDR1 is MNHGY and CDR2 SAAAGT. The V and J ends lost 4 bases and 0 bases respectively, with 9 bases between them. This CDR3 spans 14 amino acids. The CDR3 DNA follows: TGTGCCAGCAGTTCAGGACTCCACCAAGAGACCCAGTACTTC. It codes for CASSSGLHQETQYF.

This clone was recorded a few times. The chain uses TRBV11-3 and TRBJ2-7; 10 nucleotides agree with TRBD2. This CDR3 contains 14 residues. V shed 0 bases, J shed 6 bases, and the junction held 2 bases outside the gene matches. Per germline, CDR1 SGHNT and CDR2 YENEEA. Here the CDR3 reads CASSLESGRAEQYF. As DNA, the CDR3 is TGTGCCAGCAGCTTAGAGAGCGGGAGGGCCGAGCAGTACTTC.

In nucleotides, the CDR3 is TGTGCCAGTAAACGGCGGGACACAGATACGCAGTATTTT. This codes for CASKRRDTDTQYF. This chain links TRBV19 with TRBJ2-3; D perhaps matches TRBD2 (6 bases). In germline, CDR1 is LNHDA, CDR2 SQIVND (reference sequence). This CDR3 is 13 amino acids long. Trimming left V 7 bases short and J 2 bases short, with 10 bases between.

The chain recombines TRBV25-1 with TRBJ1-1; D is possibly TRBD1 (5 bases). V lost 4 bases, J lost 8 bases, and 11 bases lay in between. This CDR3 has 12 amino acids. Per germline, CDR1 MGHDK and CDR2 SYGVNS. CDR3 sequence (DNA): TGTGCCAGCAGTGGGGTGGGGCAGGAAGCTTTCTTT. Amino acid sequence: CASSGVGQEAFF.

This clone is hyperexpanded by share. The V gene is TRBV11-3, the J gene TRBJ1-6; unclear D gene. Trimming cost V 3 bases and J 0 bases, with 9 bases left between them. The germline gives CDR1 SGHNT, CDR2 YENEEA. There are 16 residues in the CDR3. The DNA of the CDR3 is TGTGCCAGCAGCTTTCGGAGGAGCTCCTATAATTCACCCCTCCACTTT. Translation: CASSFRRSSYNSPLHF.

This clone was counted ten times or more. V gene TRBV11-3 combines with J gene TRBJ1-1, with TRBD1 as a possible D gene (5 bases). This CDR3 comprises 16 residues. Germline loops: CDR1 SGHNT, CDR2 YENEEA. The ends were cut back, 5 bases at V and 3 bases at J, with 19 bases in the middle. The CDR3 DNA is TGTGCCAGCAGCCGCCGCGGGAGGGGCTTTTACACTGAAGCTTTCTTT. The encoded protein is CASSRRGRGFYTEAFF.

Ten or more counts support this clone. The genes are TRBV11-3 and TRBJ2-1; D remains unclear. V was clipped by 7 bases and J by 1 base, with 14 bases between them. Per germline, CDR1 SGHNT and CDR2 YENEEA. The CDR3 sequence is 15 residues long. Written as DNA, the CDR3 is TGTGCCAGCAACGATATCTACGGGTCCTACAATGAGCAGTTCTTC. It is translated as CASNDIYGSYNEQFF.

V gene TRBV11-3 combines with J gene TRBJ1-4, with 10 bases aligning to TRBD1. Germline lookup yields CDR1 SGHNT and CDR2 YENEEA. The CDR3 totals 16 residues. With 5 bases clipped from V and 7 bases from J, the junction kept 10 bases outside the gene matches. The CDR3 here is CASSARTGGKGEKLFF. The CDR3 coding sequence is TGTGCCAGCAGCGCTAGGACAGGGGGGAAGGGTGAAAAACTGTTTTTT.

This clone has a handful of counts. The chain couples TRBV30 to TRBJ1-4; D is uncertain. Germline values: CDR1 GTSNPN, CDR2 SVGIG (reference sequence). Trimming cost V 3 bases and J 7 bases, with 12 bases left between them. The CDR3 spans 13 residues. DNA for the CDR3: TGTGCCTGGAGCATAGGGAGTAGTGAAAAACTGTTTTTT. Translated, it gives CAWSIGSSEKLFF.

V gene TRBV28 combines with J gene TRBJ2-2; a weak D match, TRBD2 (5 bases). Looked up from germline, CDR1 is MDHEN and CDR2 is SYDVKM. The CDR3 covers 15 residues. Trimming shortened V by 4 bases and J by 6 bases, and 15 bases separated the two germline ends. CDR3 loop: CASSSLTKGAGELFF. DNA for the CDR3: TGTGCCAGCAGTTCGTTGACCAAGGGAGCCGGGGAGCTGTTTTTT.

The rearrangement joins TRBV11-3 to TRBJ2-2; 8 bases are a match to TRBD2. V dropped 7 bases and J dropped 2; count of bases not matched to a gene: 9. Germline V CDR1 and CDR2: SGHNT, YENEEA. This CDR3 comprises 16 residues. The CDR3 DNA follows: TGTGCCAGCACCATCCTAGCGGGCCTCAACACCGGGGAGCTGTTTTTT. It is translated as CASTILAGLNTGELFF.

The chain joins TRBV11-3 to TRBJ2-2, with 12 nucleotides matching TRBD2. There are 17 residues in the CDR3. Trimming at V came to 6 bases and at J to 1 base, leaving 6 bases not matched to a gene. Germline CDR1 and CDR2: SGHNT and YENEEA. CDR3 loop: CASRLTSGSLNTGELFF. The CDR3 region has the DNA TGTGCCAGCAGATTGACTAGCGGGAGTCTGAACACCGGGGAGCTGTTTTTT.

The gene calls are TRBV29-1 and TRBJ2-1, with 10 bases aligning to TRBD2. From germline, CDR1 is SQVTM and CDR2 ANQGSEA. This CDR3 has 14 amino acids. With 6 bases clipped from V and 2 bases from J, the junction kept 4 bases outside the gene matches. The CDR3 coding sequence is TGCAGCGTGCTCGGACTAGCGGCCTACAATGAGCAGTTCTTC. Its protein product is CSVLGLAAYNEQFF.

The gene calls are TRBV6-8 and TRBJ2-7; D ambiguous. Germline V gene lookup returns CDR1 MNHGY and CDR2 SAAAGT. The CDR3 has 14 residues. The V end lost 4 bases, the J end lost 2 bases, and 12 bases lay between the germline ends. The CDR3 nucleotides are TGTGCCAGCAGTTTAGAATACCTAACCTACGAGCAGTACTTC. This sequence encodes CASSLEYLTYEQYF.

This clone has just a few counts. J is TRBJ2-7 and V is TRBV4-1, with D maybe TRBD2 (6 bases). Trimming removed 2 bases at V and 6 bases at J, with 14 bases between. The germline V gene has CDR1 MGHRA and CDR2 YSYEKL. The CDR3 consists of 14 residues. CDR3 in DNA: TGCGCCAGCAGCCAATTCGATCCCGGGAGCGAGCAGTACTTC. Translation gives CASSQFDPGSEQYF.

The chain uses TRBV5-1 and TRBJ2-1; TRBD1 matches at 7 bases. J was trimmed by 8 bases and V by 4 bases; bases with no gene match: 12. The CDR3 runs to 15 residues. CDR1 is SGHRS and CDR2 is YFSETQ in the germline V gene. The CDR3 loop is CASSHRTGARDEQFF. The CDR3 DNA is TGCGCCAGCAGCCACCGGACAGGTGCAAGGGATGAGCAGTTCTTC.

This clone was observed at least ten times. The rearrangement uses TRBV6-8 and TRBJ2-7; TRBD1 matches at 8 bases. V was clipped by 6 bases and J by 6 bases; unmatched bases: 7. From germline, CDR1 is MNHGY and CDR2 SAAAGT. The CDR3 is 13 amino acids. CDR3 DNA: TGTGCCAGCAGGCTACAGGGGGGCGCCGAGCAGTACTTC. The encoded protein is CASRLQGGAEQYF.

The genes are TRBV6-8 and TRBJ1-1, with 12 bases fitting TRBD1. CDR3 length equals 15 residues. Per germline, CDR1 MNHGY and CDR2 SAAAGT. The V gene end was trimmed by 5 bases and the J gene end by 7 bases; junction bases not matched to a gene: 8. CDR3 residues: CASSQGTGGAGEAFF. As DNA, the CDR3 is TGTGCCAGCAGTCAGGGGACAGGGGGCGCGGGTGAAGCTTTCTTT.

In its sample, this clone was seen many times. This chain connects TRBV11-3 to TRBJ1-2; D gene unclear. CDR1 and CDR2 (germline): SGHNT, YENEEA. The CDR3 sequence is 16 residues long. V lost 1 base and J 4 bases, leaving 16 bases between the germline ends. Here the CDR3 reads CASSLVSRGPVYGYTF. For the CDR3, the DNA is TGTGCCAGCAGCTTAGTATCGCGAGGGCCGGTCTATGGCTACACCTTC.

V is TRBV5-1 and J is TRBJ2-7; maybe TRBD1 (6 bases). The CDR3 loop spans 14 amino acids. Germline lookup yields CDR1 SGHRS and CDR2 YFSETQ. The V gene lost 0 bases and the J gene lost 2 bases, with 9 bases spanning the gap. In DNA, the CDR3 is TGCGCCAGCAGCTTGGACAGGGTAACCTACGAGCAGTACTTC. Its translation: CASSLDRVTYEQYF.